A selection of T cell receptor beta chains follows, all from one sample in a study of cytomegalovirus exposure and HLA in healthy donors. Method: immunoSEQ multiplex PCR; TCRdb's copy keeps in-frame clones and lacks some. Counted here are over 200,000 clones, around 80% occurring once; the ten biggest clones make up 2.5% to 3%. What was sequenced was PBMCs. The source is a woman in her sixties or seventies in good health and CMV-seropositive. Both conserved end residues are part of each CDR3. Fields, in order: J gene, D gene, clone size, V gene, CDR3 DNA, CDR3 protein. D genes are given only for firm matches. Some rows mark clone size as missing; the rest say once, few, many or name a class of expanded clone.

J gene: TRBJ2-7
D gene: NA
clone size: NA
V gene: TRBV2
CDR3 DNA: TGTGCCAGCAGACCTTCTAGCGCCTACGAGCAGTACTTC
CDR3 protein: CASRPSSAYEQYF

J gene: TRBJ1-1
D gene: TRBD1
clone size: NA
V gene: TRBV28
CDR3 DNA: TGTGCCAGCAGGCAGCCGGGACAGAAAGCTTTCTTT
CDR3 protein: CASRQPGQKAFF

J gene: TRBJ2-7
D gene: TRBD1
clone size: NA
V gene: TRBV5-1
CDR3 DNA: TGCGCCAGCAGCTTGCAGGGGGCGGCCTACGAGCAGTACTTC
CDR3 protein: CASSLQGAAYEQYF

J gene: TRBJ2-4
D gene: TRBD1
clone size: few
V gene: TRBV4-3
CDR3 DNA: TGCGCCAGCAGCCAAGATCAAGGGACAGGGAGTAACATTCAGTACTTC
CDR3 protein: CASSQDQGTGSNIQYF

J gene: TRBJ2-7
D gene: NA
clone size: NA
V gene: TRBV6-5
CDR3 DNA: TGTGCCAGCAGCCACCGGGACACCTCCTACGAGCAGTACTTC
CDR3 protein: CASSHRDTSYEQYF

J gene: TRBJ1-1
D gene: TRBD1
clone size: NA
V gene: TRBV19
CDR3 DNA: TGTGCCAGTAGTAAAGACAGGGCGGGAGTGAACACTGAAGCTTTCTTT
CDR3 protein: CASSKDRAGVNTEAFF

J gene: TRBJ1-1
D gene: TRBD1
clone size: few
V gene: TRBV4-1
CDR3 DNA: TGCGCCAGCAGCCCGGGACAGCTAAAGCTTCATGAAGCTTTCTTT
CDR3 protein: CASSPGQLKLHEAFF

J gene: TRBJ1-1
D gene: NA
clone size: once
V gene: TRBV7-2
CDR3 DNA: TGTGCCAGCAGCCGCGGGTGGAAAGGAAACACTGAAGCTTTCTTT
CDR3 protein: CASSRGWKGNTEAFF

J gene: TRBJ1-1
D gene: TRBD1
clone size: few
V gene: TRBV5-1
CDR3 DNA: TGCGCCAGCAGCTTTTATATGGGACAGGGTGGCGAAGCTTTCTTT
CDR3 protein: CASSFYMGQGGEAFF

J gene: TRBJ1-4
D gene: NA
clone size: NA
V gene: TRBV12-5
CDR3 DNA: TGTGCTAGTGGTTTAGCAACAGGGTTAACTAATGAAAAACTGTTTTTT
CDR3 protein: CASGLATGLTNEKLFF

J gene: TRBJ2-7
D gene: TRBD2
clone size: NA
V gene: TRBV5-1
CDR3 DNA: TGCGCCAGCAGCTTTGCGGGAGCCCCCTACGAGCAGTACTTC
CDR3 protein: CASSFAGAPYEQYF

J gene: TRBJ2-7
D gene: TRBD2
clone size: few
V gene: TRBV4-2
CDR3 DNA: TGTGCCAGCAGCCAATCACTAGCGGGGGGTTACGAGCAGTACTTC
CDR3 protein: CASSQSLAGGYEQYF

J gene: TRBJ1-6
D gene: TRBD1
clone size: NA
V gene: TRBV11-3
CDR3 DNA: TGTGCCAGCAGCTTAAACAGGGGACCCCTCCACTTT
CDR3 protein: CASSLNRGPLHF

J gene: TRBJ2-1
D gene: NA
clone size: NA
V gene: TRBV19
CDR3 DNA: TGTGCCAGTAGTACATCACAGGGAAATGAGCAGTTCTTC
CDR3 protein: CASSTSQGNEQFF

J gene: TRBJ1-4
D gene: NA
clone size: NA
V gene: TRBV28
CDR3 DNA: TGTGCCAGCAGCCCCACAGGGCCCCCTAATGAAAAACTGTTTTTT
CDR3 protein: CASSPTGPPNEKLFF

J gene: TRBJ1-2
D gene: TRBD1
clone size: once
V gene: TRBV5-4
CDR3 DNA: TGTGCCAGCAGCTTGGGTGGGGACAGCCGTATGTCCGGCTACACCTTC
CDR3 protein: CASSLGGDSRMSGYTF

J gene: TRBJ1-6
D gene: TRBD1
clone size: NA
V gene: TRBV5-1
CDR3 DNA: TGCGCCAGCGCGCGGGACCGACCAGGGGGCGCCTCTAGTTCACCCCTCCACTTT
CDR3 protein: CASARDRPGGASSSPLHF